The sample holds a few counts of the clone carrying this T cell receptor (beta chain). The source of the sample is a study of identical twins. The J segment lost 5 bases and the V segment lost 0 bases, leaving 6 bases of the junction unmatched. CDR3 size: 15 residues. Germline V gene lookup returns CDR1 DFQATT and CDR2 SNEGSKA (reference sequence). Unique molecular identifiers were in the cDNA, with template-switch universal primer binding. Via MiXCR, TCRdb re-called the 5' RACE reads, giving one row per CDR3 protein. In the table there are about 390,000 distinct CDR3 sequences, 7% to 9.5% of which are singletons.

Sequencing was performed on naive T cells sorted from blood. V and J are TRBV20-1 and TRBJ2-5, with TRBD2 identical over 10 bases. The sequence came from a woman in her fifties or sixties in good health. In DNA, the CDR3 is TGCAGTGCTAGAGATACTAGCGGGATTTCTGAGACCCAGTACTTC. Translation: CSARDTSGISETQYF.